These 9 T cell receptor beta chains were sequenced from one sample in a study of cytomegalovirus exposure and HLA in healthy donors (TCRdb year 2017). Libraries came from the immunoSEQ multiplex PCR assay. For the multiplex PCR, a mixture combining 60 forward primers for TCR Vbeta segments and 13 reverse primers for TCR Jbeta segments was used. What TCRdb holds here is the immuneACCESS table cut down to in-frame rearrangements. Part of the clones is not present; checked against another copy, under half of the missing clones reflect an unresolved V gene, and the others are unexplained. The sample data list around 150,000 clones, and more than 70% of these were observed just once. Clones ranked in the top ten supply about 11% of the sample. What was sequenced was PBMCs. These TCRs come from a man aged 18 to 29 in good health and CMV-seropositive.

The CDR3 reads CASIMARLRKNTEAFF. Written as DNA, the CDR3 is TGTGCCAGCATAATGGCCCGCCTGAGGAAGAACACTGAAGCTTTCTTT. The V call is TRBV5-5, the J call TRBJ1-1; no reliable D call. Germline-derived CDR1 and CDR2 are SGHKS and YYEKEE (reference sequence). V dropped 6 bases and J dropped 1 base, with 19 bases sitting between them. The CDR3 contains 16 residues.

This chain joins TRBV15 and TRBJ2-7; no firm D call. CDR1 is LNHNV and CDR2 is YYDKDF in the germline V gene (reference sequence). CDR3 length: 12 residues. Trimming left V 3 bases short and J 4 bases short, with 7 bases between. The CDR3 loop reads CATSSSSYEQYF. The DNA for the CDR3 is TGTGCCACCAGCAGCTCCAGTTACGAGCAGTACTTC.

The J gene is TRBJ2-1, the V gene TRBV29-1; D is possibly TRBD2 (6 bases). The V gene lost 4 bases and the J gene lost 6 bases, with 10 bases spanning the gap. This CDR3 has 12 amino acids. Germline-derived CDR1 and CDR2 are SQVTM and ANQGSEA. CDR3 amino acids: CSVVPGGNEQFF. The CDR3 bases are TGCAGCGTTGTCCCCGGGGGCAATGAGCAGTTCTTC.

The genes are TRBV28 and TRBJ2-7; 10 bases map to TRBD2. With V trimmed by 8 bases and J by 4 bases, 8 bases remained unmatched. Germline V gene sequence: CDR1 MDHEN, CDR2 SYDVKM. The CDR3 is 14 amino acids. The CDR3 DNA sequence: TGTGCCAGCGCACTAGCGGGATTCTTATACGAGCAGTACTTC. This encodes CASALAGFLYEQYF.

This clone has only a few counts. The chain couples TRBV18 to TRBJ1-5, with D maybe TRBD1 (6 bases). Germline V lookup: CDR1 KGHSH, CDR2 LQKENI. V lost 2 bases, J lost 4 bases, and 12 bases lay in between. The CDR3 consists of 15 residues. The DNA for the CDR3 is TGTGCCAGCTCACCAGCGACAGGACCTAATCAGCCCCAGCATTTT. This gives the protein CASSPATGPNQPQHF.

This clone was found once. The V call is TRBV10-1, the J call TRBJ1-1; 7 nucleotides agree with TRBD1. The V gene's germline CDR1 is WNHNN and CDR2 SYGVQD (reference sequence). CDR3 length: 17 amino acids. Trimming removed 2 bases from V and 5 bases from J; junction bases left unmatched: 14. CDR3 DNA sequence: TGCGCCAGCAGTGAGCGAAACCTCCGGGACAGACGAACTGAAGCTTTCTTT. It is translated as CASSERNLRDRRTEAFF.

CDR3 protein: CAISEAGENTEAFF. CDR3 in DNA: TGTGCCATCAGTGAGGCCGGGGAGAACACTGAAGCTTTCTTT. The chain is built from TRBV10-3 and TRBJ1-1; D is undetermined. The CDR3 runs to 14 residues. Looked up from germline, CDR1 is ENHRY and CDR2 is SYGVKD. V was cut by 2 bases and J by 1 base, with 8 bases left in between.

The V and J genes are TRBV4-1 and TRBJ2-1, with D maybe TRBD2 (5 bases). Trimming left V 0 bases short and J 13 bases short, with 13 bases between. CDR1 MGHRA and CDR2 YSYEKL come from the germline V gene. The CDR3 length is 13 residues. The CDR3 nucleotides read TGCGCCAGCAGCCAAGATCCGGGAATACCACAGTTCTTC. Translated: CASSQDPGIPQFF.

The chain uses TRBV19 and TRBJ2-3; the D gene is possibly TRBD2 (6 bases). CDR1 is LNHDA and CDR2 is SQIVND in the germline V gene (reference sequence). There are 14 residues in the CDR3. Trimming pared 5 bases from V and 5 bases from J, leaving 14 bases between. CDR3 in DNA: TGTGCCAGTAGTCGAGTGGGAGCGGGAGATACGCAGTATTTT. Protein sequence: CASSRVGAGDTQYF. Full variable domain (missing parts from reference TRBV19 and TRBJ2-3): DGGITQSPKYLFRKEGQNVTLSCEQNLNHDAMYWYRQDPGQGLRLIYYSQIVNDFQKGDIAEGYSVSREKKESFPLTVTSAQKNPTAFYLCASSRVGAGDTQYFGPGTRLTVL.